The next 21 T cell receptor beta chains were all read from a single sample in a study of siplizumab effects on memory and regulatory T cells. Profiled with immunoSEQ multiplex PCR; TCRdb holds only in-frame clones, not every one. The sample holds fewer than 110,000 clones, around 90% seen once. The specimen was non-Treg CD4+ T cells sorted from blood. The receptors were gathered from a human donor in good health.

The chain recombines TRBV12-5 with TRBJ2-3, with D possibly TRBD1 on 5 matching bases. CDR1 and CDR2 from the germline V gene are LGHNT and FRNRAP. The CDR3 sequence is 12 residues long. V lost 5 bases, J lost 6 bases, and 9 bases lay in between. The CDR3 DNA reads TGTGCTAGTGGTCTTCACAGGGATACGCAGTATTTT. Protein sequence: CASGLHRDTQYF. The variable domain in full, completed from reference TRBV12-5 and TRBJ2-3, reads DARVTQTPRHKVTEMGQEVTMRCQPILGHNTVFWYRQTMMQGLELLAYFRNRAPLDDSGMPKDRFSAEMPDATLATLKIQPSEPRDSAVYFCASGLHRDTQYFGPGTRLTVL.

The rearrangement links TRBV5-8 to TRBJ2-2; no definite D call. The CDR3 contains 15 residues. V was cut by 0 bases and J by 1 base, with 7 bases left in between. The V gene's germline CDR1 is SGHTS and CDR2 YDEGEE. The CDR3 sequence: CASSLERLNTGELFF. The CDR3 DNA reads as TGTGCCAGCAGCTTGGAACGGCTGAACACCGGGGAGCTGTTTTTT.

The gene calls are TRBV10-3 and TRBJ2-7; 8 positions match TRBD2. Germline V lookup: CDR1 ENHRY, CDR2 SYGVKD. The CDR3 is 16 amino acids. The V and J ends lost 1 base and 6 bases, in that order; junction bases with no gene match: 11. DNA for the CDR3: TGTGCCATCAGTGAGTTTATTACGGGAGGGCTCGCCGAGCAGTACTTC. Residues: CAISEFITGGLAEQYF.

The chain couples TRBV19 to TRBJ1-5; 7 bases map to TRBD1. The CDR3 spans 17 residues. Trimming at V came to 0 bases and at J to 4 bases, leaving 9 bases not matched to a gene. Germline V gene lookup returns CDR1 LNHDA and CDR2 SQIVND (reference sequence). The CDR3 nucleotides read TGTGCCAGTAGTATAGATCGAACAGGGGTCGGGAATCAGCCCCAGCATTTT. This gives the protein CASSIDRTGVGNQPQHF.

The chain is built from TRBV2 and TRBJ2-5, with 9 nucleotides matching TRBD1. Unmatched junction bases numbered 6, after V lost 8 bases and J lost 5 bases. The germline V gene has CDR1 SNHLY and CDR2 FYNNEI. The CDR3 totals 13 residues. The CDR3 spells CASLDRGGETQYF. The CDR3 bases are TGTGCCAGCCTGGACAGGGGCGGGGAGACCCAGTACTTC.

This clone was observed a single time. The chain couples TRBV28 to TRBJ2-7, with 9 bases fitting TRBD1. The CDR3 is 15 residues long. V trimming: 4 bases; J trimming: 3 bases; junction bases outside the gene matches: 7. From germline, CDR1 is MDHEN and CDR2 SYDVKM. The CDR3 DNA is TGTGCCAGCAGTTCTACGGGACAGGGAATCTACGAGCAGTACTTC. It translates to CASSSTGQGIYEQYF. Drawing the rest from reference TRBV28 and TRBJ2-7, the complete variable domain is DVKVTQSSRYLVKRTGEKVFLECVQDMDHENMFWYRQDPGLGLRLIYFSYDVKMKEKGDIPEGYSVSREKKERFSLILESASTNQTSMYLCASSSTGQGIYEQYFGPGTRLTVT.

The chain couples TRBV5-1 to TRBJ2-7; D unclear. The germline CDR1 and CDR2 sequences are SGHRS and YFSETQ. Trimming removed 0 bases from V and 3 bases from J, with 4 bases in between. There are 12 residues in the CDR3. CDR3 sequence (DNA): TGCGCCAGCAGCTTGGACTTCTACGAGCAGTACTTC. Its translation: CASSLDFYEQYF.

J is TRBJ2-3 and V is TRBV7-3, with 7 bases aligning to TRBD2. Germline trimming cut 0 bases from V and 2 bases from J; bases unmatched to any gene: 8. From germline, CDR1 is SGHTA and CDR2 FQGTGA. The CDR3 has 17 amino acids. The CDR3 region has the DNA TGTGCCAGCAGCTTAACGGGGGAAAGCGGGATCACAGATACGCAGTATTTT. It translates to CASSLTGESGITDTQYF.

The genes are TRBV19 and TRBJ2-5; 15 bases map to TRBD2. This CDR3 has 16 amino acids. Germline CDR1 LNHDA, CDR2 SQIVND (reference sequence). J was trimmed by 5 bases and V by 6 bases; bases with no gene match: 7. The CDR3 nucleotides read TGTGCCAGTAGAAGGACTAGCGGGAGGGCTCGTGAGACCCAGTACTTC. This sequence encodes CASRRTSGRARETQYF.

The chain is built from TRBV5-1 and TRBJ1-2; D possibly corresponds to TRBD1 (6 bases). Deletions cut 4 bases from V and 6 bases from J, with 10 bases between. This CDR3 is built from 12 residues. Germline lookup yields CDR1 SGHRS and CDR2 YFSETQ. CDR3 region: CASSLQGDGYTF. DNA of the CDR3: TGCGCCAGCAGCCTACAGGGTGATGGCTACACCTTC.

The gene calls are TRBV6-5 and TRBJ1-2, with D tentatively TRBD1 (5 bases). CDR3 length: 14 residues. Germline V lookup: CDR1 MNHEY, CDR2 SVGAGI. Trimming removed 5 bases from V and 6 bases from J, with 16 bases in between. CDR3 sequence: CASSGGRWGNGYTF. As DNA, the CDR3 is TGTGCCAGCAGTGGTGGACGGTGGGGGAATGGCTACACCTTC.

The J gene is TRBJ1-5, the V gene TRBV30; no clear D. CDR1 is GTSNPN, CDR2 SVGIG, per germline (reference sequence). Trimming took off 2 bases at V and 3 bases at J, with 5 bases between the two ends. The CDR3 length is 12 residues. The CDR3 reads CAWSPVNQPQHF. The DNA of the CDR3 is TGTGCCTGGAGTCCAGTCAATCAGCCCCAGCATTTT. The complete variable domain, with remaining parts taken from reference TRBV30 and TRBJ1-5, reads SQTIHQWPATLVQPVGSPLSLECTVEGTSNPNLYWYRQAAGRGLQLLFYSVGIGQISSEVPQNLSASRPQDRQFILSSKKLLLSDSGFYLCAWSPVNQPQHFGDGTRLSIL.

The chain recombines TRBV5-1 with TRBJ2-5; 7 positions match TRBD2. The CDR3 is 14 residues long. Germline CDR1 reads SGHRS; CDR2 reads YFSETQ. The V and J ends lost 3 bases and 2 bases, in that order; junction bases with no gene match: 4. This CDR3 is CASSYQRGQETQYF. The CDR3 DNA reads as TGCGCCAGCAGCTACCAGCGGGGACAAGAGACCCAGTACTTC. Combining the CDR3 with reference TRBV5-1 and TRBJ2-5 gives the whole variable domain KAGVTQTPRYLIKTRGQQVTLSCSPISGHRSVSWYQQTPGQGLQFLFEYFSETQRNKGNFPGRFSGRQFSNSRSEMNVSTLELGDSALYLCASSYQRGQETQYFGPGTRLLVL.

V and J are TRBV10-3 and TRBJ1-1, with 7 bases that match TRBD1. Germline V gene lookup returns CDR1 ENHRY and CDR2 SYGVKD. With V trimmed by 6 bases and J by 0 bases, 1 base remained unmatched. This CDR3 is 13 amino acids long. CDR3 region: CAIRGGLNTEAFF. CDR3 nucleotide sequence: TGTGCCATCAGAGGGGGCTTGAACACTGAAGCTTTCTTT.

This chain uses TRBV28 with TRBJ1-5; tentatively, D is TRBD1 (5 bases). Germline CDR1 reads MDHEN; CDR2 reads SYDVKM. This CDR3 spans 14 amino acids. V shed 5 bases and J shed 2 bases, with 10 bases lying between them. This CDR3 is CASSPRGGNQPQHF. In nucleotides, the CDR3 is TGTGCCAGCAGTCCACGGGGGGGCAATCAGCCCCAGCATTTT.

The sample holds one count of this clone. The rearrangement links TRBV27 to TRBJ2-5, with 8 bases matching TRBD2. The DNA end lines up better with TRBJ2-7; the J call may be wrong. Germline CDR1 is MNHEY and CDR2 is SMNVEV (reference sequence). The CDR3 contains 16 residues. The DNA for the CDR3 is TGTGCCAGCAGTTTATTCGGGGGAGCGGGGGCTTACGAGCAGTACTTC. Amino acids: CASSLFGGAGAYEQYF.

This clone was found once. The genes are TRBV6-5 and TRBJ2-7, with 10 bases matching TRBD2. CDR3 length equals 16 residues. The trim removed 2 bases at V and 4 bases at J, leaving 8 bases unmatched. The V gene's germline CDR1 is MNHEY and CDR2 SVGAGI. The CDR3 reads CASSYLDPSGGYEQYF. The DNA for the CDR3 is TGTGCCAGCAGTTACCTGGACCCTAGCGGGGGTTACGAGCAGTACTTC.

A remark on this clone: The same CDR3 arises from other DNA sequences in this sample as well. V usage is TRBV15 and J usage is TRBJ2-7, with 13 bases matching TRBD2. Trimming at V came to 1 base and at J to 3 bases, leaving 0 bases not matched to a gene. Germline loops: CDR1 LNHNV, CDR2 YYDKDF (reference sequence). The CDR3 has 15 residues. The CDR3 is CATSRGTSGGYEQYF. DNA of the CDR3: TGTGCCACCAGCAGAGGGACTAGCGGGGGCTACGAGCAGTACTTC.

This chain uses TRBV6-5 with TRBJ2-6, with TRBD1 identical over 9 bases. Germline values: CDR1 MNHEY, CDR2 SVGAGI. The CDR3 runs to 15 residues. J lost 11 bases, V lost 4 bases, and 9 bases had no gene match. The CDR3 DNA follows: TGTGCCAGCAGTTCTCCCGGGACAGGGCACTACGTCCTGACTTTC. Its protein is CASSSPGTGHYVLTF.

The V call is TRBV9, the J call TRBJ1-2; maybe TRBD1 (6 bases). Trimming removed 4 bases from V and 5 bases from J, with 21 bases in between. This CDR3 region has 16 residues. Germline V lookup: CDR1 SGDLS, CDR2 YYNGEE. The CDR3 spells CASSYLRGLAVYGYTF. The CDR3 DNA is TGTGCCAGCAGCTATCTTCGGGGGCTAGCAGTATATGGCTACACCTTC.

This clone has only a few counts. The chain has TRBV5-1 and TRBJ2-5; D is perhaps TRBD2 (5 bases). Trimming left V 4 bases short and J 0 bases short, with 16 bases between. Germline V gives CDR1 SGHRS, CDR2 YFSETQ. The CDR3 consists of 16 residues. The CDR3 nucleotides read TGCGCCAGCAGCCCAGCCCCAACGGGGAACCAAGAGACCCAGTACTTC. Translation: CASSPAPTGNQETQYF.